Shown below are 10 T cell receptor beta chains from a single sample sequenced in a study of OX40 agonist ivuxolimab in advanced cancers. This table comes from immunoSEQ multiplex PCR, and its TCRdb copy is limited to in-frame clones, with some not included. The table shows 100,000 to 110,000 clones, with around nine tenths occurring only once. This sample comprised CD4+ or CD8+ T cells sorted from blood, obtained in a trial of the OX40 agonist ivuxolimab. These TCRs come from an adult with an advanced solid tumor such as melanoma, head and neck, liver or kidney cancer.

V is TRBV5-1 and J is TRBJ2-7; 10 bases agree with TRBD2. There are 14 residues in the CDR3. Per the germline V gene, CDR1 is SGHRS and CDR2 is YFSETQ. Trimming took 2 bases from V and 2 from J; bases not matched to a gene: 1. The CDR3 DNA follows: TGCGCCAGCAGCTTAGCGGGAGGGCCCTACGAGCAGTACTTC. It translates to CASSLAGGPYEQYF. The full variable domain, with the rest looked up from reference TRBV5-1 and TRBJ2-7, is KAGVTQTPRYLIKTRGQQVTLSCSPISGHRSVSWYQQTPGQGLQFLFEYFSETQRNKGNFPGRFSGRQFSNSRSEMNVSTLELGDSALYLCASSLAGGPYEQYFGPGTRLTVT.

The chain couples TRBV5-4 to TRBJ2-1; D is tentatively TRBD1 or TRBD2 (5 bases each). V was trimmed by 0 bases and J by 7 bases, leaving 14 bases between them. CDR3 length: 15 amino acids. Per germline, CDR1 SGHNT and CDR2 YYREEE (reference sequence). As DNA, the CDR3 is TGTGCCAGCAGCTTGGGACCGGACGGGACGAATGAGCAGTTCTTC. Encoded protein: CASSLGPDGTNEQFF.

The V gene is TRBV5-3, the J gene TRBJ1-5; D gene uncertain. TRBV5-3 belongs to the ORF category, with a function that is uncertain. This CDR3 is built from 11 residues. Trimming removed 9 bases from V and 1 base from J, with 5 bases in between. The CDR3 nucleotides are TGTGCCACTAAAAGCAATCAGCCCCAGCATTTT. Its translation is CATKSNQPQHF.

This clone occurred a few times. The J gene is TRBJ2-2, the V gene TRBV11-2; possible D gene TRBD1, 5 bases. Germline values: CDR1 SGHAT, CDR2 FQNNGV. V shed 2 bases and J shed 2 bases, with 9 bases lying between them. The CDR3 length is 15 residues. As DNA, the CDR3 is TGTGCCAGCAGCTTATCCGACAGTAACACCGGGGAGCTGTTTTTT. It yields the protein CASSLSDSNTGELFF.

The chain employs TRBV18 and TRBJ1-5; 8 positions agree with TRBD1. The germline gives CDR1 KGHSH, CDR2 LQKENI. V lost 3 bases and J lost 6; bases outside the gene matches: 7. This CDR3 is built from 15 residues. The CDR3 protein is CASSPSQGAGQPQHF. In DNA, the CDR3 is TGTGCCAGCTCACCCTCCCAGGGGGCGGGTCAGCCCCAGCATTTT.

The J gene is TRBJ2-5, the V gene TRBV7-9; 9 nucleotides match TRBD2. V lost 5 bases to trimming and J lost 8 bases; unmatched junction nucleotides: 9. This CDR3 spans 14 amino acids. Looked up from germline, CDR1 is SEHNR and CDR2 is FQNEAQ (reference sequence). DNA for the CDR3: TGTGCCAGCAGCCATTCGGCGACTAGCGGAACCCAGTACTTC. Protein: CASSHSATSGTQYF.

This clone was recorded a few times. Here the CDR3 DNA reads TGTGCCAGTAGTCCACCAGGCAGGGTGAGCGGCTACACCTTC. Translated, it gives CASSPPGRVSGYTF. The chain is built from TRBV19 and TRBJ1-2; weak D call: TRBD1 (5 bases). The CDR3 contains 14 residues. V was trimmed by 5 bases and J by 8 bases, leaving 18 bases between them. From germline, CDR1 is LNHDA and CDR2 SQIVND (reference sequence). Variable domain in full (rest from reference TRBV19 and TRBJ1-2): DGGITQSPKYLFRKEGQNVTLSCEQNLNHDAMYWYRQDPGQGLRLIYYSQIVNDFQKGDIAEGYSVSREKKESFPLTVTSAQKNPTAFYLCASSPPGRVSGYTFGSGTRLTVV.

The V call is TRBV5-8, the J call TRBJ1-4, with TRBD1 matching over 9 bases. V was pared by 4 bases and J by 7 bases, with 8 bases of the junction left unmatched. CDR1 SGHTS and CDR2 YDEGEE come from the germline V gene. The CDR3 contains 15 residues. The CDR3 DNA is TGTGCCAGCAGCCGCGGACAGGGGATGACTGAAAAACTGTTTTTT. This translates into CASSRGQGMTEKLFF.

This rearrangement joins TRBV5-1 to TRBJ2-2, with 8 bases that match TRBD2. The length of the CDR3 is 16 residues. V lost 2 bases, J lost 1 base, and 4 bases stayed unmatched. Germline V gives CDR1 SGHRS, CDR2 YFSETQ. CDR3 sequence: CASSLSLAGNTGELFF. The CDR3, as DNA: TGCGCCAGCAGCTTAAGTCTAGCGGGGAACACCGGGGAGCTGTTTTTT.

The gene calls are TRBV5-1 and TRBJ2-1; TRBD1 matches at 9 bases. The V gene's germline CDR1 is SGHRS and CDR2 YFSETQ. This CDR3 contains 17 residues. Trimming at V came to 4 bases and at J to 3 bases, leaving 11 bases not matched to a gene. The CDR3 sequence is CASSKDRGGLGYNEQFF. In nucleotides, the CDR3 is TGCGCCAGCAGCAAGGACAGGGGTGGGCTAGGCTACAATGAGCAGTTCTTC.